This paragraph covers one T cell receptor (beta chain) sequence. Its antigen is still unknown. No base quality values were provided; no much bigger clone lies one nucleotide off. The CDR3 regions of human TCRbeta chains were analyzed by immunosequencing. The authors processed their data as follows. TCRs in the repertoires were matched against a reference library of SARS-CoV-2-specific TCRs that had been generated with the MIRA antigen-specificity platform. Breadth was defined as the fraction of unique TCRs that were SARS-CoV-2-associated. Depth was defined as the fraction of total T cells that were SARS-CoV-2-associated. Using the MIRA data, every spike-specific TCR was mapped to the spike region that the TCR reacted to and assigned to either a CD4 or a CD8 class. Log10-transformed breadth and depth values were compared by one-way ANOVA with Sidak's multiple comparisons tests. This immuneACCESS table, as held by TCRdb, lists in-frame sequences with V and J called but not all clones. Of the missing ones, under half trace to an unresolved V gene in checked studies; the others have no known cause. D and trimming were read from the DNA, whereas the V and J calls and clone size are those reported in that table. The sample table contains roughly 24,000 clones; only one count was recorded for 88% of them. The ten largest clones take up 2.5% to 3% of the sample.

There are 15 amino acids in the CDR3, from cysteine to phenylalanine inclusive. Here the CDR3 DNA is all that survives: 45 bases in frame from base 1. The germline ends are 14 bases apart after V is trimmed by 4 bases and J by 2 bases. According to the germline V gene, CDR1 reads LGHNA and CDR2 reads YNFKEQ. These data originate in a study of T cell responses to AZD1222 COVID-19 vaccine (dated by TCRdb to the early 2020s). Notes on the research overall: A total of 233 trial participants underwent TCR sequencing, of whom nearly 210 received two doses of AZD1222 and about 25 received two doses of the MenACWY control vaccine. Trial participants were enrolled by age into 18-55, 56-69 and 70-plus year subgroups, with roughly 160, 29 and 62 TCR-sequenced participants respectively. Here is what the overall study found, with its caveats: Participants were mostly white British, with more females than males. The authors suggested clonal diversity may have been underestimated. Conclusions about previously exposed vaccinees are limited because only a handful of AZD1222 recipients were SARS-CoV-2 seropositive at baseline. Because no samples from the day 14 peak response were available, repertoires could be characterized only after the peak T cell response. A significant rise in spike-specific TCR breadth and depth was observed after two AZD1222 doses relative to day 0 and relative to MenACWY recipients. Reportedly, close to half of the unique spike-specific TCRs recognized epitopes lying outside the regions that are mutated in the B.1.351 and B.1.1.7 variants. The whole spike protein was spanned by vaccine-associated CD4 TCRs, and dominant responses were seen in regions 160-218 and 743-854. In the small 56-69-year group, the increase in depth fell short of significance, most likely because of low power.

This specimen's time point label, interpreted: about 28 days (+/-7) after the second vaccine dose. Because spike-specific TCR depth and breadth did not differ between the two schedules, AZD1222 recipients who got a second dose at roughly 4 weeks were pooled with those who got a second dose at roughly 12 weeks. Vaccinee samples were obtained from the UK trials COV001 and COV002, which included a single-blind randomized controlled phase 2/3 trial of AZD1222 (ChAdOx1 nCoV-19) in healthy adults. Trial participant PBMC samples were collected at day 0 and day 28 after the second dose for TCRbeta chain sequencing.

The chain is made from TRBV4-2 and TRBJ1-1, with TRBD1 tentatively as D gene (6 bases match). This receptor was obtained from an adult who received the AZD1222 COVID-19 vaccine. Sequenced here: peripheral blood, sampled 28 days after the second AZD1222 dose. The sequenced DNA: TGTGCCAGCAGCCCAGAGGGACATTCAAACACTGAAGCTTTCTTT. The encoded protein is CASSPEGHSNTEAFF.